This entry is about one T cell receptor beta chain. The target of this receptor is not known. Base-call qualities are not available, and no considerably larger clone is one nucleotide away. This entry is derived from a study of blood T cell repertoires in COVID-19 (dated by TCRdb to the early 2020s). Regarding the study in general: Samples from collaborators originated in the United States, Italy and Spain and spanned both the acute and convalescent phases of COVID-19. Where available, HLA class I and class II types were obtained from metadata supplied by the sample provider rather than from assay-based typing. A de-identified subject ID, COVID-19 status, age in years and sex were almost always included in the sample metadata. Samples came from the ongoing ImmuneRACE study (first 160 participants) plus 1,254 subjects from 6 global collaborators. The material from the prospective study consisted of cDNA or gDNA derived from T cells, B-cell-depleted T cells, or PBMCs. Deeply sampled blood TCRbeta repertoires from subjects exposed to, actively infected with, or recovered from COVID-19 were included in the dataset. The repertoires were released in a freely available public database meant as a resource for research on the immune response to SARS-CoV-2.

Reading the germline V gene gives CDR1 MGHRA and CDR2 YSYEKL. There are 15 amino acids in the CDR3, from cysteine to phenylalanine inclusive. Of all the DNA, just the CDR3 is kept, 45 bases in frame from base 1. V and J are truncated by 0 bases and 1 base respectively, leaving an intervening sequence of 9 bases. TCRbeta CDR3 regions were amplified from genomic DNA by means of the immunoSEQ Assay, a bias-controlled multiplex PCR. The authors' pipeline ran thus. The number of nucleated cells in each sample was estimated by amplification of reference gene primers within the assay. Sequence reads were collapsed and filtered to measure the absolute abundance of every unique TCRbeta CDR3 rearrangement. For each sample, productive Simpson clonality was calculated by taking the square root of Simpson's diversity index across productive rearrangements. The table was pulled from immuneACCESS by TCRdb, which kept in-frame rearrangements only. Such tables lose some clones; where checked, under half of the loss comes from unresolved V genes, and the rest has no known cause. The V and J calls and the clone size are those of that table, but D and trimming were determined from the DNA. The sample contains some 180,000 clones, 70% to 90% of them found a single time. Approximately 8.1% of the sample comes from the top ten.

Overall results and qualifications from the work: How much clinical and demographic metadata was included differed by source and by participant, and the metadata was provided uncurated.

In Seattle, one collaborating source enrolled patients while the infection was active and tracked those patients longitudinally over the course of disease. Collaborating institutions collected whole blood in K2EDTA tubes following their own protocols. Collaborator samples were shipped for TCRbeta analysis as frozen whole blood, isolated PBMCs, or DNA extracted from either sample type. This clonotype originated in an elderly woman with COVID-19, enrolled during active disease. The chain joins TRBV4-1 to TRBJ1-2, with no reliable assignment of the D segment. Specimen: peripheral blood. The CDR3 region reads CASSQEPTRNYGYTF. The DNA sequence follows: TGCGCCAGCAGCCAAGAACCGACACGTAACTATGGCTACACCTTC.